The source of this T cell receptor (beta chain) is a study of T cells in Graves' hyperthyroidism and ophthalmopathy. This clonotype was seen at least ten times. Its target is not known. Trimming shortened V by 7 bases and J by 0 bases, and 13 bases separated the two germline ends. The CDR3 length is 14 residues. Amplified TCR beta CDR3 regions derived from RNA transcripts. Researchers ran a first-round RT-PCR on the TCR CDR3 using the HTBI primer set. One entry per CDR3 protein, called by TCRdb with MiXCR from the multiplex PCR reads. Among around 280,000 distinct CDR3 sequences listed, approximately 12% were seen once. The sample, blood from the first hyperthyroidism diagnosis, precedes any ophthalmopathy symptoms. Points from the study as a whole: Ophthalmopathy and stable hyperthyroidism were separated by a 13 V-J model.

The receptor's source is a woman aged 25 to 39 with Graves' hyperthyroidism that later progressed to Graves' ophthalmopathy. Source material: blood. The genes are TRBV12-3 or TRBV12-4 and TRBJ2-7, with a weak D call TRBD2 (7 bases). DNA for the CDR3: TGTGCCAGCAATAAGGGGGGGAGCTCCTACGAGCAGTACTTC. Translation: CASNKGGSSYEQYF.